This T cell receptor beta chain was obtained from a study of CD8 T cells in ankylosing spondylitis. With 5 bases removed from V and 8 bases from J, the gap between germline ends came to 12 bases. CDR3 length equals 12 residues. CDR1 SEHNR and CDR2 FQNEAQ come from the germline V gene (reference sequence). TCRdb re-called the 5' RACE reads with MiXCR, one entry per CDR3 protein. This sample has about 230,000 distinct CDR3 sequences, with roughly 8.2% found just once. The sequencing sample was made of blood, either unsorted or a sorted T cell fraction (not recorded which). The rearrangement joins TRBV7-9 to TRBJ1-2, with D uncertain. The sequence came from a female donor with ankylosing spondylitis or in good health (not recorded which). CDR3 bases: TGTGCCAGCAGCCTGAGGGAGGAGGGCTACACCTTC. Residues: CASSLREEGYTF.